What follows are 22 T cell receptor beta chains derived from one specimen sequenced in a study of blood T cell repertoires in COVID-19 (TCRdb year 2020). The library relied on the immunoSEQ multiplex PCR assay. What TCRdb holds here is the immuneACCESS table cut down to in-frame rearrangements. Part of the clones is not present; checked against another copy, under half of the missing clones reflect an unresolved V gene, and the others are unexplained. A total of 90,000 to 100,000 clones appear in this sample, roughly 84% of them only once. 17% of the sample is in the top ten clones. Sequenced material: peripheral blood. These TCRs come from a woman in her sixties or seventies with acute or convalescent COVID-19.

V usage is TRBV5-8 and J usage is TRBJ2-5, with 7 bases that match TRBD1. The V gene end was trimmed by 4 bases and the J gene end by 5 bases; junction bases not matched to a gene: 5. Germline CDR1 reads SGHTS; CDR2 reads YDEGEE. The CDR3 is made up of 13 amino acids. The CDR3 nucleotides are TGTGCCAGCAGCCTGACAGGGCGGGAGACCCAGTACTTC. Residues: CASSLTGRETQYF. The whole variable domain, remainder taken from reference TRBV5-8 and TRBJ2-5, is EAGVTQSPTHLIKTRGQQATLRCSPISGHTSVYWYQQALGLGLQFLLWYDEGEERNRGNFPPRFSGRQFPNYSSELNVNALELEDSALYLCASSLTGRETQYFGPGTRLLVL.

This chain uses TRBV30 with TRBJ2-2; 7 nucleotides align to TRBD1. The CDR3 covers 14 residues. With 3 bases clipped from V and 4 bases from J, the junction kept 5 bases outside the gene matches. In germline, CDR1 is GTSNPN, CDR2 SVGIG (reference sequence). The CDR3 sequence: CAWSTNRGTGELFF. CDR3 nucleotides: TGTGCCTGGAGCACTAACAGGGGCACCGGGGAGCTGTTTTTT.

This clone was counted at least ten times. The genes are TRBV5-1 and TRBJ1-1, with TRBD1 as a possible D gene (5 bases). Germline V gene sequence: CDR1 SGHRS, CDR2 YFSETQ. Trimming removed 1 base at V and 8 bases at J, with 18 bases between. The CDR3 length is 15 residues. In DNA, the CDR3 is TGCGCCAGCAGCTTGACGGGACCGGGACTTAAGGAAGCTTTCTTT. As protein: CASSLTGPGLKEAFF.

This clone appeared once. The gene calls are TRBV11-1 and TRBJ2-7; D is possibly TRBD1 (5 bases). V was cut by 5 bases and J by 4 bases, with 12 bases left in between. This CDR3 is 13 amino acids long. CDR1 SGHAT and CDR2 FQDESV come from the germline V gene (reference sequence). The CDR3 reads CASSPLGQYEQYF. CDR3 DNA sequence: TGTGCCAGCAGCCCTCTCGGACAATACGAGCAGTACTTC.

The genes are TRBV7-3 and TRBJ1-3, with D possibly TRBD1 on 5 matching bases. V was trimmed by 1 base and J by 1 base, leaving 11 bases between them. Looked up from germline, CDR1 is SGHTA and CDR2 is FQGTGA. CDR3 length equals 16 residues. CDR3: CASSLNARASGNTIYF. CDR3 DNA sequence: TGTGCCAGCAGCTTAAATGCCAGGGCATCTGGAAACACCATATATTTT. Full variable domain (missing parts from reference TRBV7-3 and TRBJ1-3): GAGVSQTPSNKVTEKGKYVELRCDPISGHTALYWYRQSLGQGPEFLIYFQGTGAADDSGLPNDRFFAVRPEGSVSTLKIQRTERGDSAVYLCASSLNARASGNTIYFGEGSWLTVV.

This clone was detected only once. The chain carries TRBV30 and TRBJ2-5, with 9 bases identical to TRBD2. Trimming cost V 4 bases and J 5 bases; bases outside gene matches: 8. The CDR3 is 14 amino acids. Per the germline V gene, CDR1 is GTSNPN and CDR2 is SVGIG (reference sequence). The CDR3 DNA is TGTGCCTGGAATGGCGGGGGGGCCTTTGAGACCCAGTACTTC. Translating gives CAWNGGGAFETQYF.

This sequence joins TRBV2 and TRBJ1-5, with 9 bases lining up with TRBD1. V lost 9 bases to trimming and J lost 2 bases; unmatched junction nucleotides: 11. The CDR3 extends over 16 amino acids. CDR1 and CDR2 from the germline V gene are SNHLY and FYNNEI. CDR3 in amino acids: CASQTGGPFGNQPQHF. Here the CDR3 DNA reads TGTGCCAGTCAAACAGGGGGCCCGTTCGGCAATCAGCCCCAGCATTTT.

This clone was seen only once. This chain connects TRBV2 to TRBJ2-5; 8 bases line up with TRBD2. This CDR3 contains 15 residues. Germline V gene sequence: CDR1 SNHLY, CDR2 FYNNEI. V dropped 7 bases and J dropped 5; count of bases not matched to a gene: 12. This chain's CDR3 is CASIITTGGGETQYF. The CDR3 nucleotides read TGTGCCAGCATAATAACGACAGGCGGGGGGGAGACCCAGTACTTC.

V and J are TRBV7-2 and TRBJ2-1; maybe TRBD1 (6 bases). The CDR3 extends over 14 amino acids. Trimming left V 5 bases short and J 8 bases short, with 16 bases between. In germline, CDR1 is SGHTA, CDR2 FQGNSA. The CDR3, as DNA: TGTGCCAGCAGCCCAAACAGGGTATCGGATGAGCAGTTCTTC. Translated: CASSPNRVSDEQFF.

The chain combines TRBV4-2 with TRBJ1-1, with 7 bases identical to TRBD1. The CDR3 loop spans 14 amino acids. V trimming: 0 bases; J trimming: 4 bases; junction bases outside the gene matches: 2. Germline CDR1 and CDR2: LGHNA and YNFKEQ. This CDR3 is CASSQDRGVTEAFF. The CDR3, as DNA: TGTGCCAGCAGCCAAGACAGGGGGGTCACTGAAGCTTTCTTT.

The chain employs TRBV4-1 and TRBJ2-1; 11 positions agree with TRBD2. Trimming cost V 2 bases and J 4 bases; bases outside gene matches: 10. Germline CDR1 and CDR2: MGHRA and YSYEKL. CDR3 length: 18 residues. CDR3 sequence: CASSQTRQIAGGYNEQFF. For the CDR3, the DNA is TGCGCCAGCAGCCAAACCCGGCAAATAGCGGGGGGGTACAATGAGCAGTTCTTC.

The V call is TRBV7-6, the J call TRBJ2-1; possibly TRBD2 for D (5 bases). Germline CDR1 reads SGHVS; CDR2 reads FNYEAQ. V was trimmed by 2 bases and J by 10 bases, leaving 12 bases between them. CDR3 length: 13 residues. The CDR3 bases are TGTGCCAGCAGCTTAAGGGAGAGATTGGAGCAGTTCTTC. This sequence encodes CASSLRERLEQFF.

The rearrangement uses TRBV10-2 and TRBJ2-5; D might be TRBD2 (5 bases). There are 16 residues in the CDR3. V was clipped by 8 bases and J by 2 bases, with 21 bases between them. From germline, CDR1 is WSHSY and CDR2 SAAADI. The CDR3 DNA reads as TGCGCCAGCGATTCCCAAGAGGGAAGTAATCAAGAGACCCAGTACTTC. Translating it yields CASDSQEGSNQETQYF.

V usage is TRBV12-3 or TRBV12-4 and J usage is TRBJ2-7; unclear D gene. Trimming removed 4 bases from V and 3 bases from J, with 7 bases in between. This CDR3 region has 12 residues. The CDR3 DNA reads as TGTGCCAGCAGTTCGGTCGGCTACGAGCAGTACTTC. Translation: CASSSVGYEQYF.

The V call is TRBV19, the J call TRBJ2-7; 7 bases fit TRBD1. The CDR3 covers 15 residues. Germline CDR1 LNHDA, CDR2 SQIVND (reference sequence). Trimming cost V 10 bases and J 1 base; bases outside gene matches: 13. The CDR3 is CATSGLGQTSYEQYF. The CDR3 DNA reads TGTGCCACCTCTGGCCTGGGACAGACTTCCTACGAGCAGTACTTC. Full variable domain (rest looked up from reference TRBV19 and TRBJ2-7): DGGITQSPKYLFRKEGQNVTLSCEQNLNHDAMYWYRQDPGQGLRLIYYSQIVNDFQKGDIAEGYSVSREKKESFPLTVTSAQKNPTAFYLCATSGLGQTSYEQYFGPGTRLTVT.

The chain carries TRBV5-1 and TRBJ1-2; the D gene is possibly TRBD1 (5 bases). The V end lost 0 bases, the J end lost 2 bases, and 14 bases lay between the germline ends. Germline loops: CDR1 SGHRS, CDR2 YFSETQ. The CDR3 is 16 residues long. CDR3 bases: TGCGCCAGCAGCTTGGGACTTACCCAGGGCAACTATGGCTACACCTTC. Its protein is CASSLGLTQGNYGYTF.

The chain is built from TRBV5-5 and TRBJ2-7; 7 bases fit TRBD1. The trim removed 5 bases at V and 3 bases at J, leaving 11 bases unmatched. Germline assignment: CDR1 SGHKS and CDR2 YYEKEE (reference sequence). The CDR3 sequence is 15 residues long. CDR3 DNA: TGTGCCAGCAGTAATCGGGACAGCAGTTACTACGAGCAGTACTTC. Translation gives CASSNRDSSYYEQYF.

V usage is TRBV5-1 and J usage is TRBJ1-4, with no clear D. V was pared by 0 bases and J by 7 bases, with 10 bases between. The CDR3 totals 14 residues. Germline values: CDR1 SGHRS, CDR2 YFSETQ. The CDR3 DNA is TGCGCCAGCAGCTTGGGGGCCAAAACTGAAAAACTGTTTTTT. This sequence encodes CASSLGAKTEKLFF.

This sequence joins TRBV2 and TRBJ1-5; D gene ambiguous. V shed 0 bases and J shed 5 bases, with 8 bases lying between them. CDR3 length equals 14 residues. CDR1 and CDR2 (germline): SNHLY, FYNNEI. The CDR3 protein is CASSEASQYQPQHF. CDR3 sequence (DNA): TGTGCCAGCAGTGAAGCATCACAGTATCAGCCCCAGCATTTT. The full variable domain, rest sourced from reference TRBV2 and TRBJ1-5, is EPEVTQTPSHQVTQMGQEVILRCVPISNHLYFYWYRQILGQKVEFLVSFYNNEISEKSEIFDDQFSVERPDGSNFTLKIRSTKLEDSAMYFCASSEASQYQPQHFGDGTRLSIL.

About this clone itself: Its ends do not fully match the called genes, so a read error is possible. The chain uses TRBV6-5 and TRBJ1-6; 9 bases align to TRBD1. This CDR3 has 13 amino acids. CDR1 and CDR2 from the germline V gene are MNHEY and SVGAGI. DNA for the CDR3: TGTGCCACGGGACAGGGCCTTAATTCGCCCCTCCACTTT. Translating it yields CATGQGLNSPLHF.

This chain joins TRBV30 and TRBJ1-3, with D uncertain. V was trimmed by 1 base and J by 0 bases, leaving 4 bases between them. The CDR3 runs to 13 residues. Germline CDR1 GTSNPN, CDR2 SVGIG (reference sequence). The CDR3 spells CAWSAYSGNTIYF. The CDR3 nucleotides read TGTGCCTGGAGTGCGTACTCTGGAAACACCATATATTTT. Full variable domain (outside the CDR3, taken from reference TRBV30 and TRBJ1-3): SQTIHQWPATLVQPVGSPLSLECTVEGTSNPNLYWYRQAAGRGLQLLFYSVGIGQISSEVPQNLSASRPQDRQFILSSKKLLLSDSGFYLCAWSAYSGNTIYFGEGSWLTVV.

The chain uses TRBV30 and TRBJ1-2; TRBD1 is a possible D gene (5 bases). CDR3 length: 12 residues. V lost 0 bases, J lost 13 bases, and 15 bases lay in between. In germline, CDR1 is GTSNPN, CDR2 SVGIG (reference sequence). CDR3 residues: CAWSVFQGNCTF. The CDR3 DNA reads TGTGCCTGGAGTGTATTTCAGGGAAACTGCACCTTC.